This T cell receptor (beta chain) was captured in a study of blood T cells in healthy people across ages (dated by TCRdb to the mid-2010s). About the full investigation: Template switching captured roughly one uniquely barcoded TCR beta cDNA molecule per two T cells in model experiments. Age-related changes in TCR beta repertoire diversity were measured in the study by deep sequencing normalized with unique cDNA molecular identifiers. Donors were grouped into four age groups: young (average roughly 17 years), middle-aged (over 35), aged (around 66) and long-lived (around 80). To avoid experimental bias, donors of different ages were randomly spread across the sequencing lanes. The study analyzed two additional independent replicas of 1 million unique cDNA reads from the same blood draw for two donors, one aged 18 to 30 and one aged 80 or older. The research as a whole found: The CMV infection status of donors was not known, potentially confounding age-related changes in expanded clonotypes. A strong correlation was found between observed TCR beta diversity and the percentage of naive T cells measured by flow cytometry. The long-lived group showed more naive CD4+ T cells, fewer expanded clones and increased TCR diversity than the aged group, suggesting age selection. Observed TCR beta diversity per million T cells fell roughly linearly with age, and a significant reduction was already apparent by age around 40. Conclusive comparison of naive and antigen-experienced compartments was prevented by the profiling of bulk unsorted PBMCs. Estimates of total diversity based on one million sequenced T cells were regarded as lower bounds and as underestimates.

Library preparation was by 5' RACE. The sequencer listed for this sample is Illumina HiSeq 2500. A second PCR of about 6 to 11 cycles was performed with a sample-barcoded 5' primer and a J-beta primer mix. A unique molecular identifier was introduced onto each TCR beta cDNA molecule by a template-switch 5' adaptor carrying 12 random nucleotides. Each sample yielded at least 2.5 million CDR3-containing paired-end reads. First-strand cDNA was synthesized from all RNA with the Mint cDNA synthesis kit, primed by a TRBC-specific oligonucleotide. Following uracil-DNA glycosylase treatment, a first 18-cycle PCR with universal primers M1SS and BC2_uni_R was performed on all cDNA. On the authors' methods: For normalization, 1 million high-quality reads, each with a distinct molecular identifier, were randomly selected from each sample. Instead of being binned into consensus sequences, reads with shared molecular identifiers were discarded. MiTCR, with a Q25 quality threshold and the strictest error-elimination algorithm, was used for CDR3 identification, clonotype clustering and error correction. A nonparametric unseen species model using Euler transformation provided a lower-bound estimate of total TCR beta diversity. TCRdb reprocessing: public reads trimmed at Q25 with fastp, clones called with MiXCR, in-frame beta chains kept. Rows merge per CDR3 protein into single entries with the most common DNA and genes. TCRdb, rather than the study authors, made the V and J calls. The sample profile shows about a million distinct CDR3 sequences; around 54% of them were found once. The biggest ten clones account for over 20% of the sample.

The roughly 39 donors, aged about 6 to 100 years, were systemically healthy Caucasian individuals from Russia. Around 10 milliliters of peripheral blood were collected from each donor into EDTA-treated Vacutainer tubes. Ficoll-Paque density-gradient centrifugation was used to isolate PBMCs, with at least 7 million obtained per sample. Trizol reagent was used to extract total RNA from the PBMCs, yielding at least 5.5 micrograms per sample. For every donor, flow cytometry on a PBMC aliquot measured the percentage of naive CD45RAhigh/CD27high T cells. CDR1 SNHLY and CDR2 FYNNEI are derived from the germline V gene. V and J lose 6 bases and 6 bases, and a span of 14 bases separates them. The CDR3, cysteine through phenylalanine, is 13 amino acids long. Of the read, only the CDR3 DNA is kept; its 39 bases are in frame from base 1. This clonotype appeared a single time. No antigen is known for it. Nothing much larger sits one base from this clone, and base qualities are not available.

Sample: blood. The sequence was obtained from a woman aged 60-75 years in good health. The V gene is TRBV2 and the J gene is TRBJ1-1; perhaps TRBD1 is the D gene, with 6 bases matching. The nucleotides read TGTGCCAGCAGGGACCAGGGGAGGCCTGAAGCTTTCTTT. This gives the protein CASRDQGRPEAFF.